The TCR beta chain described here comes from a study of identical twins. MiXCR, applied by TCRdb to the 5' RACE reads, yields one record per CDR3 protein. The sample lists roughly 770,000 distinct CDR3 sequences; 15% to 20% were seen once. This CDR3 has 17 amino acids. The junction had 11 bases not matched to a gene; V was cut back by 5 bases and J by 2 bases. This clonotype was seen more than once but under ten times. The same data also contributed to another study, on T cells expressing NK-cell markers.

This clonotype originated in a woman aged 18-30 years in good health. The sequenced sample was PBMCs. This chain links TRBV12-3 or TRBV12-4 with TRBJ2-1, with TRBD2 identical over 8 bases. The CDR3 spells CASSTPWSGSAYNEQFF. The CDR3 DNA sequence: TGTGCCAGCAGTACGCCCTGGAGCGGGAGCGCCTACAATGAGCAGTTCTTC.